Listed below are T cell receptor beta chains from one sample, sequenced in a study of cytomegalovirus exposure and HLA in healthy donors. The method was immunoSEQ multiplex PCR; TCRdb's version includes in-frame clones alone and lacks a portion of them. This sample carries 150,000 to 200,000 clones, 70% to 90% of them seen once, and the ten largest clones take about 1.9%. The sample taken for sequencing was PBMCs. The receptor set was obtained from a woman aged 18-35 years in good health and CMV-seronegative. Both conserved end residues are part of each CDR3. Each record gives: V gene, J gene, D gene, clone size, CDR3 DNA, CDR3 protein. The D gene is left open where the match is weak. Only some rows state a clone size, as once, few, many or a class for expanded clones.

v_gene: TRBV9; j_gene: TRBJ1-4; d_gene: TRBD1; abundance: -; CDR3nt: TGTGCCAGCAGCGTAGGTGGGACAGGGGATGAAAAACTGTTTTTT; CDR3aa: CASSVGGTGDEKLFF
v_gene: TRBV5-4; j_gene: TRBJ1-2; d_gene: TRBD1; abundance: -; CDR3nt: TGTGCCAGCAGCCGCGGACAGGCCAACTATGGCTACACCTTC; CDR3aa: CASSRGQANYGYTF
v_gene: TRBV28; j_gene: TRBJ2-7; d_gene: TRBD2; abundance: few; CDR3nt: TGTGCCAGCAGTTTATTCCCGCGGCGGGAGGGCCTCTACGAGCAGTACTTC; CDR3aa: CASSLFPRREGLYEQYF
v_gene: TRBV7-9; j_gene: TRBJ2-2; d_gene: -; abundance: -; CDR3nt: TGTGCCAGCAGCTTAGACAGCTTCCCCGCGAACACCGGGGAGCTGTTTTTT; CDR3aa: CASSLDSFPANTGELFF
v_gene: TRBV19; j_gene: TRBJ2-7; d_gene: TRBD2; abundance: -; CDR3nt: TGTGCCAGTAGTAGGGGACTAGCGGGAAGCGACGAGCAGTACTTC; CDR3aa: CASSRGLAGSDEQYF
v_gene: TRBV19; j_gene: TRBJ2-3; d_gene: -; abundance: once; CDR3nt: TGTGCCAGTAGTATCTCGACAGGCTTGAGCACAGATACGCAGTATTTT; CDR3aa: CASSISTGLSTDTQYF
v_gene: TRBV2; j_gene: TRBJ2-5; d_gene: TRBD1; abundance: -; CDR3nt: TGTGCCAGCAGCATCGGGACAGCATTAGGAAAGACCCAGTACTTC; CDR3aa: CASSIGTALGKTQYF
v_gene: TRBV18; j_gene: TRBJ2-5; d_gene: -; abundance: -; CDR3nt: TGTGCCAGCTCACCACTTAGCGCTGGGGGGGAGACCCAGTACTTC; CDR3aa: CASSPLSAGGETQYF
v_gene: TRBV14; j_gene: TRBJ2-3; d_gene: TRBD2; abundance: -; CDR3nt: TGTGCCAGCAGCCGACTAGCGGTTTCCACAGATACGCAGTATTTT; CDR3aa: CASSRLAVSTDTQYF
v_gene: TRBV20-1; j_gene: TRBJ1-1; d_gene: -; abundance: -; CDR3nt: TGCAGTGCTCCCAAACGCGGTGAAGCTTTCTTT; CDR3aa: CSAPKRGEAFF
v_gene: TRBV27; j_gene: TRBJ1-4; d_gene: -; abundance: -; CDR3nt: TGTGCCAGCAGTTTAGGAACGAGGAGTGAAAAACTGTTTTTT; CDR3aa: CASSLGTRSEKLFF
v_gene: TRBV19; j_gene: TRBJ2-1; d_gene: TRBD1; abundance: -; CDR3nt: TGTGCCAGTAGTGCATCCGGGACAGGGACAACCCAGCAGTTCTTC; CDR3aa: CASSASGTGTTQQFF